This is a list of T cell receptor beta chains from one sample in a study of T cells in tuberculosis. TCRdb's copy holds only in-frame clones and misses some; the assay was immunoSEQ multiplex PCR. Of around 41,000 clones listed, roughly 94% are singletons. Sample: PBMCs. The receptors originated from a donor under 30 with latent tuberculosis or without tuberculosis infection. Some clones in this sample may be carry-over from other donors' samples. Both conserved end residues are part of each CDR3. The D gene is left open where the match is weak. Clone size, where shown, is once, few, many, or a class for clones that have expanded.

j_call	clone_size	d_call	v_call	cdr3_aa	cdr3_nt
TRBJ2-2	NA	NA	TRBV4-1	CASSQDRETAGELFF	TGCGCCAGCAGCCAAGATAGAGAGACTGCCGGGGAGCTGTTTTTT
TRBJ1-1	NA	NA	TRBV2	CASRFYRQDTEAFF	TGTGCCAGCAGATTTTATCGACAGGACACTGAAGCTTTCTTT
TRBJ1-1	NA	NA	TRBV7-2	CASSFSGNTEAFF	TGTGCCAGCAGCTTTTCAGGGAACACTGAAGCTTTCTTT
TRBJ2-3	NA	NA	TRBV28	CASSLGAGLGADTQYF	TGTGCCAGCAGTTTAGGTGCAGGGTTGGGCGCAGATACGCAGTATTTT
TRBJ2-3	NA	NA	TRBV21-1	CASSTEQGLTDTQYF	TGTGCCAGCAGCACAGAACAGGGTCTAACAGATACGCAGTATTTT
TRBJ1-1	NA	NA	TRBV28	CASSLVSSGTEAFF	TGTGCCAGCAGTTTAGTTTCATCGGGTACTGAAGCTTTCTTT
TRBJ2-3	NA	NA	TRBV7-3	CASSLRGPDTQYF	TGTGCCAGCAGCTTAAGAGGGCCAGATACGCAGTATTTT
TRBJ2-2	NA	NA	TRBV28	CASSPGRSELFF	TGTGCCAGCAGTCCAGGGCGGAGTGAGCTGTTTTTT
TRBJ1-5	NA	NA	TRBV2	CASSETARGTLNSNQPQHF	TGTGCCAGCAGTGAAACCGCCAGGGGCACTTTAAATAGCAATCAGCCCCAGCATTTT
TRBJ1-5	NA	TRBD1	TRBV19	CASSIWGQGGQPQHF	TGTGCCAGTAGTATATGGGGACAGGGTGGTCAGCCCCAGCATTTT
TRBJ2-3	NA	TRBD2	TRBV7-9	CASSFQRTSGKGDTQYF	TGTGCCAGCAGCTTCCAGCGGACTAGCGGGAAAGGAGATACGCAGTATTTT
TRBJ1-4	NA	NA	TRBV7-8	CASTDLPSNEKLFF	TGTGCCAGCACCGATTTACCGAGTAATGAAAAACTGTTTTTT
TRBJ2-5	NA	NA	TRBV5-6	CASSLRRPGAQYF	TGTGCCAGCAGCTTGAGAAGGCCCGGAGCCCAGTACTTC
TRBJ2-1	NA	NA	TRBV10-1	CASSERGRPYNEQFF	TGCGCCAGCAGCGAGAGGGGCCGACCCTACAATGAGCAGTTCTTC
TRBJ2-7	NA	NA	TRBV6-6	CASSPDLLPNLAEQYF	TGTGCCAGCAGTCCCGATCTACTTCCTAATCTTGCCGAGCAGTACTTC
TRBJ1-3	NA	NA	TRBV21-1	CASSKGPPVGVAGNTIYF	TGTGCCAGCAGCAAAGGTCCGCCCGTCGGGGTGGCCGGAAACACCATATATTTT
TRBJ2-5	NA	TRBD2	TRBV9	CASSDSKTSAARPEETQYF	TGTGCCAGCAGCGACTCAAAGACTAGCGCAGCCCGCCCGGAGGAGACCCAGTACTTC
TRBJ2-5	NA	TRBD1	TRBV7-2	CASSLSPGQQETQYF	TGTGCCAGCAGCTTAAGCCCGGGACAGCAAGAGACCCAGTACTTC
TRBJ1-1	NA	NA	TRBV19	CASSDRGGTEAFF	TGTGCCAGTAGTGACCGGGGAGGCACTGAAGCTTTCTTT
TRBJ2-2	NA	NA	TRBV6-6	CASSYTPGNGELFF	TGTGCCAGCAGTTACACCCCGGGAAACGGGGAGCTGTTTTTT
TRBJ2-2	NA	TRBD2	TRBV6-1	CASLLAGANTGELFF	TGTGCCAGCCTCCTAGCGGGAGCGAACACCGGGGAGCTGTTTTTT
TRBJ2-7	NA	NA	TRBV5-1	CASSIIPGSSYEQYF	TGCGCCAGCAGCATAATACCGGGAAGTTCCTACGAGCAGTACTTC
TRBJ2-3	NA	TRBD2	TRBV30	CAWSDWTSGKSTDTQYF	TGTGCCTGGAGTGACTGGACTAGCGGGAAATCAACAGATACGCAGTATTTT
TRBJ2-3	NA	NA	TRBV27	CASSILGGTDTQYF	TGTGCCAGCAGTATACTCGGGGGCACAGATACGCAGTATTTT
TRBJ1-4	NA	TRBD1	TRBV4-3	CASSRSRTGDLLEKLFF	TGCGCCAGCAGCCGCTCCCGGACAGGGGACTTATTGGAAAAACTGTTTTTT
TRBJ1-2	NA	TRBD1	TRBV27	CASSPNRGRNYGYTF	TGTGCCAGCAGCCCTAACAGGGGGCGGAACTATGGCTACACCTTC
TRBJ1-2	NA	NA	TRBV25-1	CASSYLTETAYGYTF	TGTGCCAGCAGCTATCTGACAGAGACGGCGTATGGCTACACCTTC
TRBJ2-1	once	NA	TRBV2	CASNERSSYNEQFF	TGTGCCAGCAATGAGCGGAGCTCCTACAATGAGCAGTTCTTC
TRBJ2-7	NA	NA	TRBV28	CASSYDMRDLYPEQYF	TGTGCCAGCAGCTACGACATGAGGGACTTATATCCCGAGCAGTACTTC
TRBJ1-2	NA	TRBD1	TRBV7-6	CASSSTGSTDYGYTF	TGTGCCAGCAGCTCGACAGGGTCGACTGACTATGGCTACACCTTC
TRBJ2-5	NA	TRBD2	TRBV30	CACLPGGLETQYF	TGTGCCTGTCTCCCCGGGGGGTTGGAGACCCAGTACTTC
TRBJ1-4	NA	NA	TRBV4-2	CASSQDRLGGNEKLFF	TGTGCCAGCAGCCAAGATAGACTCGGGGGTAATGAAAAACTGTTTTTT
TRBJ2-5	once	TRBD1	TRBV7-3	CASSLGTGTEETQYF	TGTGCCAGCAGCTTAGGGACAGGGACAGAAGAGACCCAGTACTTC
TRBJ2-1	NA	TRBD2	TRBV19	CASSFGAGGKYNEQFF	TGTGCCAGTAGTTTCGGGGCGGGAGGAAAGTACAATGAGCAGTTCTTC
TRBJ1-1	once	NA	TRBV18	CASSPSRDTEAFF	TGTGCCAGCTCCCCTTCGAGGGACACTGAAGCTTTCTTT
TRBJ2-2	NA	TRBD1	TRBV11-2	CASSSGQGASGELFF	TGTGCCAGCAGCTCCGGACAGGGGGCATCCGGGGAGCTGTTTTTT
TRBJ2-1	NA	TRBD2	TRBV9	CASSARTSGRESSYNEQFF	TGTGCCAGCAGCGCAAGGACTAGCGGGAGAGAGAGCTCCTACAATGAGCAGTTCTTC
TRBJ1-4	few	TRBD1	TRBV4-3	CASSTGQGWEKLFF	TGCGCCAGCAGCACCGGACAGGGGTGGGAAAAACTGTTTTTT
TRBJ1-2	NA	TRBD1	TRBV19	CASRDRGLSGYTF	TGTGCCAGTAGAGACAGGGGGCTGAGTGGCTACACCTTC
TRBJ2-1	NA	TRBD2	TRBV6-5	CASSPSGGSNEQFF	TGTGCCAGCAGCCCTAGCGGGGGTTCAAATGAGCAGTTCTTC
TRBJ1-3	NA	NA	TRBV28	CASTLSSSGNTIYF	TGTGCCAGCACCCTCTCCAGCTCTGGAAACACCATATATTTT
TRBJ1-2	NA	NA	TRBV15	CATSRGPDGLYGYTF	TGTGCCACCAGCAGAGGACCAGACGGACTCTATGGCTACACCTTC
TRBJ2-1	NA	TRBD2	TRBV19	CASNRLAGGNEQFF	TGTGCCAGTAACAGACTAGCGGGAGGCAATGAGCAGTTCTTC
TRBJ1-1	NA	NA	TRBV4-2	CASSQDEGFGTEAFF	TGTGCCAGCAGCCAAGATGAGGGATTCGGCACTGAAGCTTTCTTT
TRBJ1-2	NA	NA	TRBV5-8	CASSRDFNYGYTF	TGTGCCAGCAGCCGGGACTTTAACTATGGCTACACCTTC
TRBJ1-5	NA	NA	TRBV27	CASNPLGGGNQPQHF	TGTGCCAGCAACCCTCTTGGCGGGGGCAATCAGCCCCAGCATTTT